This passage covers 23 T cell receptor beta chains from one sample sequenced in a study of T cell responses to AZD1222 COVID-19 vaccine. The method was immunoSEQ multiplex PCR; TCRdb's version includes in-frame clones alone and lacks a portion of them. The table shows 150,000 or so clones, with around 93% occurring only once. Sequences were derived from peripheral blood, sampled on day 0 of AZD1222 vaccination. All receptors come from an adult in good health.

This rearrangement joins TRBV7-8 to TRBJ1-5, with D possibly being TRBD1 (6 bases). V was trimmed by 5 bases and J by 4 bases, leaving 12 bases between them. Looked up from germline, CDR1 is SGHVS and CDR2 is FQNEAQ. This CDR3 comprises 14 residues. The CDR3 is CASSPRTANQPQHF. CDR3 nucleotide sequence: TGTGCCAGCAGCCCTCGGACAGCAAATCAGCCCCAGCATTTT.

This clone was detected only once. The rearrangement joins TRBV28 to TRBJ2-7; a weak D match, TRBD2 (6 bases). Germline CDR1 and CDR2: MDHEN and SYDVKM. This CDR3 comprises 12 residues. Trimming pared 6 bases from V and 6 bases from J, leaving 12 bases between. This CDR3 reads CASSSGSIEQYF. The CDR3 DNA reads TGTGCCAGCAGCTCCGGGAGTATCGAGCAGTACTTC.

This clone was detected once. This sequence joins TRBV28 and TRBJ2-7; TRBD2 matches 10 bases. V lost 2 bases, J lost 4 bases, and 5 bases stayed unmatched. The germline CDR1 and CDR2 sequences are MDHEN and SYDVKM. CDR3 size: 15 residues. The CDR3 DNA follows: TGTGCCAGCAGTTTAGAGGTAGCGGGAGGTTACGAGCAGTACTTC. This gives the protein CASSLEVAGGYEQYF.

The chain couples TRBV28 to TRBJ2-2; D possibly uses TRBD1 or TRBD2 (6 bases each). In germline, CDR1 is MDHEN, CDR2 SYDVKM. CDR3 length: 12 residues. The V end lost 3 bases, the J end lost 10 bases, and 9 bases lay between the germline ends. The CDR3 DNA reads TGTGCCAGCAGTTTGGGGGGCCTGGAGCTGTTTTTT. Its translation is CASSLGGLELFF.

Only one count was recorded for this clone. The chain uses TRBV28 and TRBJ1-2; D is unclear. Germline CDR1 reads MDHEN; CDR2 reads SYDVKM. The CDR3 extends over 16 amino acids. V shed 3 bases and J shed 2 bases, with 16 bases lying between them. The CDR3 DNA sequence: TGTGCCAGCAGTTTTATTGTAGGATCGTTGAACTATGGCTACACCTTC. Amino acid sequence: CASSFIVGSLNYGYTF.

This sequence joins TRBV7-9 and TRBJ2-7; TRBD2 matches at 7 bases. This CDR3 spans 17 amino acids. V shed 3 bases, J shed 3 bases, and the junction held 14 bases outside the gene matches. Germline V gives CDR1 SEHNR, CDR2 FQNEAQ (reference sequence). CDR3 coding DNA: TGTGCCAGCAGCTTCTCCGGACTAGGGGTTATGGGCTACGAGCAGTACTTC. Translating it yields CASSFSGLGVMGYEQYF.

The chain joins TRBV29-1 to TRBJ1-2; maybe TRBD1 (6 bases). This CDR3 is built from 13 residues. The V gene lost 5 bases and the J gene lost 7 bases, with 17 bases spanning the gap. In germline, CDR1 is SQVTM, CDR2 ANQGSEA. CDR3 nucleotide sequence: TGCAGCGTTTCCCTCGACAGGTACAGTGGCTACACCTTC. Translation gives CSVSLDRYSGYTF.

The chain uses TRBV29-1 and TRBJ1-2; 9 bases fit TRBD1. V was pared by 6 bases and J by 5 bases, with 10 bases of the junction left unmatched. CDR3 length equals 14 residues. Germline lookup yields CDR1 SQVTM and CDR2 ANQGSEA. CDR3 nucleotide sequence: TGCAGCGTGAAAAAAACAGGGGGCCAATATGGCTACACCTTC. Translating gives CSVKKTGGQYGYTF.

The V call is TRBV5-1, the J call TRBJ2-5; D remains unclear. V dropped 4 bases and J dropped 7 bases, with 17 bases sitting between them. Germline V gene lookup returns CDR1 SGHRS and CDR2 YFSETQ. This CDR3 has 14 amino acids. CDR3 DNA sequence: TGCGCCAGCAGCCCCACGAGTCGAGTGGGGACCCAGTACTTC. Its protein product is CASSPTSRVGTQYF.

The CDR3 region has the DNA TGTGCCAGTAGTAGCCAGACAGGGGATGGATCACCCCTCCACTTT. This codes for CASSSQTGDGSPLHF. The V and J genes are TRBV19 and TRBJ1-6; 8 bases are a match to TRBD1. The ends lost 4 bases at V and 10 bases at J; junction bases unmatched: 9. Germline CDR1 is LNHDA and CDR2 is SQIVND (reference sequence). CDR3 length: 15 residues.

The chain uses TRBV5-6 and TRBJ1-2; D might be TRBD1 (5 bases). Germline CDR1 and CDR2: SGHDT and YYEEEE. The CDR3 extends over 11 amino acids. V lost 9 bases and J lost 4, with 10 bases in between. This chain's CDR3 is CATGTAYGYTF. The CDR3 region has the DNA TGTGCCACCGGGACTGCCTATGGCTACACCTTC.

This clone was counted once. CDR3 sequence (DNA): TGTGCCAGAAGCCCGGCCAGGGCGGGCCTCTACAATGAGCAGTTCTTC. Protein sequence: CARSPARAGLYNEQFF. The gene calls are TRBV5-3 and TRBJ2-1; either TRBD1 or TRBD2 may fit D (5 bases each). TRBV5-3 falls under the ORF class, with uncertain function. The CDR3 is made up of 16 amino acids. V was clipped by 4 bases and J by 3 bases, with 17 bases between them.

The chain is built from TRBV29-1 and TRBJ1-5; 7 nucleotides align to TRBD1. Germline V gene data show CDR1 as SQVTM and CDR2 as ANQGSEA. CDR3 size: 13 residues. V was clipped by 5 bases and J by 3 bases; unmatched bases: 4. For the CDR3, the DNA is TGCAGCGTTAGACAGGGACTCAATCAGCCCCAGCATTTT. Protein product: CSVRQGLNQPQHF.

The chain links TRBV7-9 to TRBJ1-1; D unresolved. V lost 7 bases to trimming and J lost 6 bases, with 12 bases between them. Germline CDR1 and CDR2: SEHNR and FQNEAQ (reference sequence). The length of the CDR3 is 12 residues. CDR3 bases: TGTGCCAGCACCGCCCCCCTCCCTGAAGCTTTCTTT. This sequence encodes CASTAPLPEAFF.

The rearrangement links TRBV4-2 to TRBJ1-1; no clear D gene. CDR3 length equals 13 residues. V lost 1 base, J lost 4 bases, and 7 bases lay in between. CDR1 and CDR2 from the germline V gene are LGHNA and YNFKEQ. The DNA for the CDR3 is TGTGCCAGCAGCCAAGCCCCGGGCACTGAAGCTTTCTTT. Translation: CASSQAPGTEAFF.

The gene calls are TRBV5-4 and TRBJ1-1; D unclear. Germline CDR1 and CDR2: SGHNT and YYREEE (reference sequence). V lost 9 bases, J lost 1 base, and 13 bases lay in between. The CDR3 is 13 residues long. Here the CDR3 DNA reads TGTGCCACCTTTGGTCGGGAGAACACTGAAGCTTTCTTT. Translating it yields CATFGRENTEAFF.

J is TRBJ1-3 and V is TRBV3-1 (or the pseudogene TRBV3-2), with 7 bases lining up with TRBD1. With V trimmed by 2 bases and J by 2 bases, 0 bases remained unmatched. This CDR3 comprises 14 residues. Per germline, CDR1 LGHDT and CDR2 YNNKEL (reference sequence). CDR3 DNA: TGTGCCAGCAGCCAACAGGGGGCTGGAAACACCATATATTTT. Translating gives CASSQQGAGNTIYF.

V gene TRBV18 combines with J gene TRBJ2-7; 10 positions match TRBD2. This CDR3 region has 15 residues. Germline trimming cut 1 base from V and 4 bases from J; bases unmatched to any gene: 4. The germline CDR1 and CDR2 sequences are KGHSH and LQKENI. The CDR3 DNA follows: TGTGCCAGCTCACCACTAGTAGCGGGAGGATACGAGCAGTACTTC. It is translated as CASSPLVAGGYEQYF.

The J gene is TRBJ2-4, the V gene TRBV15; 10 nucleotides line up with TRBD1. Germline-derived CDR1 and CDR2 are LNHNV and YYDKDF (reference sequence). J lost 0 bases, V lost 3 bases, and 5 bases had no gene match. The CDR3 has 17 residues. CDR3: CATSRGTGDLAKNIQYF. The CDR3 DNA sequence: TGTGCCACCAGCAGGGGGACAGGGGACCTAGCCAAAAACATTCAGTACTTC.

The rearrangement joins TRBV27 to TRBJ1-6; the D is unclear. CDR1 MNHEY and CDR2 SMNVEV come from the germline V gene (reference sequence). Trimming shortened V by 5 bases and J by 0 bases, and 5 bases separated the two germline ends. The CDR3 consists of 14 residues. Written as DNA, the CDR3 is TGTGCCAGCAGTCTGTCCTCCTATAATTCACCCCTCCACTTT. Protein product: CASSLSSYNSPLHF.

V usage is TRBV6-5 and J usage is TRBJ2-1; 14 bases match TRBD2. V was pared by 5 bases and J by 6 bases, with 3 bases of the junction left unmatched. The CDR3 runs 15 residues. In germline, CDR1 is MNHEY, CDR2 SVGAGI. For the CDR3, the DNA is TGTGCCAGCAGTCCCGGGACTAGCGGGGGCAATGAGCAGTTCTTC. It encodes CASSPGTSGGNEQFF.

This chain's CDR3 is CSASRRGGGEKLFF. The CDR3 DNA reads TGCAGTGCTAGTAGGCGGGGAGGAGGCGAAAAACTGTTTTTT. The rearrangement joins TRBV20-1 to TRBJ1-4; D unresolved. The CDR3 runs to 14 residues. Germline CDR1 is DFQATT and CDR2 is SNEGSKA (reference sequence). Trimming stripped 3 bases from V and 8 bases from J, with 16 bases between.

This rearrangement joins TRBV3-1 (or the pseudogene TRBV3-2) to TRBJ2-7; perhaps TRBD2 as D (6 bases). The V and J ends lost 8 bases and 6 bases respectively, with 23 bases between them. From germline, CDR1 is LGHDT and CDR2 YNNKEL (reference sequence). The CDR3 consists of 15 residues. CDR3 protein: CASVRLSGEFSEQYF. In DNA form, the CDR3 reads TGTGCCAGCGTAAGGTTATCGGGGGAGTTTAGCGAGCAGTACTTC.